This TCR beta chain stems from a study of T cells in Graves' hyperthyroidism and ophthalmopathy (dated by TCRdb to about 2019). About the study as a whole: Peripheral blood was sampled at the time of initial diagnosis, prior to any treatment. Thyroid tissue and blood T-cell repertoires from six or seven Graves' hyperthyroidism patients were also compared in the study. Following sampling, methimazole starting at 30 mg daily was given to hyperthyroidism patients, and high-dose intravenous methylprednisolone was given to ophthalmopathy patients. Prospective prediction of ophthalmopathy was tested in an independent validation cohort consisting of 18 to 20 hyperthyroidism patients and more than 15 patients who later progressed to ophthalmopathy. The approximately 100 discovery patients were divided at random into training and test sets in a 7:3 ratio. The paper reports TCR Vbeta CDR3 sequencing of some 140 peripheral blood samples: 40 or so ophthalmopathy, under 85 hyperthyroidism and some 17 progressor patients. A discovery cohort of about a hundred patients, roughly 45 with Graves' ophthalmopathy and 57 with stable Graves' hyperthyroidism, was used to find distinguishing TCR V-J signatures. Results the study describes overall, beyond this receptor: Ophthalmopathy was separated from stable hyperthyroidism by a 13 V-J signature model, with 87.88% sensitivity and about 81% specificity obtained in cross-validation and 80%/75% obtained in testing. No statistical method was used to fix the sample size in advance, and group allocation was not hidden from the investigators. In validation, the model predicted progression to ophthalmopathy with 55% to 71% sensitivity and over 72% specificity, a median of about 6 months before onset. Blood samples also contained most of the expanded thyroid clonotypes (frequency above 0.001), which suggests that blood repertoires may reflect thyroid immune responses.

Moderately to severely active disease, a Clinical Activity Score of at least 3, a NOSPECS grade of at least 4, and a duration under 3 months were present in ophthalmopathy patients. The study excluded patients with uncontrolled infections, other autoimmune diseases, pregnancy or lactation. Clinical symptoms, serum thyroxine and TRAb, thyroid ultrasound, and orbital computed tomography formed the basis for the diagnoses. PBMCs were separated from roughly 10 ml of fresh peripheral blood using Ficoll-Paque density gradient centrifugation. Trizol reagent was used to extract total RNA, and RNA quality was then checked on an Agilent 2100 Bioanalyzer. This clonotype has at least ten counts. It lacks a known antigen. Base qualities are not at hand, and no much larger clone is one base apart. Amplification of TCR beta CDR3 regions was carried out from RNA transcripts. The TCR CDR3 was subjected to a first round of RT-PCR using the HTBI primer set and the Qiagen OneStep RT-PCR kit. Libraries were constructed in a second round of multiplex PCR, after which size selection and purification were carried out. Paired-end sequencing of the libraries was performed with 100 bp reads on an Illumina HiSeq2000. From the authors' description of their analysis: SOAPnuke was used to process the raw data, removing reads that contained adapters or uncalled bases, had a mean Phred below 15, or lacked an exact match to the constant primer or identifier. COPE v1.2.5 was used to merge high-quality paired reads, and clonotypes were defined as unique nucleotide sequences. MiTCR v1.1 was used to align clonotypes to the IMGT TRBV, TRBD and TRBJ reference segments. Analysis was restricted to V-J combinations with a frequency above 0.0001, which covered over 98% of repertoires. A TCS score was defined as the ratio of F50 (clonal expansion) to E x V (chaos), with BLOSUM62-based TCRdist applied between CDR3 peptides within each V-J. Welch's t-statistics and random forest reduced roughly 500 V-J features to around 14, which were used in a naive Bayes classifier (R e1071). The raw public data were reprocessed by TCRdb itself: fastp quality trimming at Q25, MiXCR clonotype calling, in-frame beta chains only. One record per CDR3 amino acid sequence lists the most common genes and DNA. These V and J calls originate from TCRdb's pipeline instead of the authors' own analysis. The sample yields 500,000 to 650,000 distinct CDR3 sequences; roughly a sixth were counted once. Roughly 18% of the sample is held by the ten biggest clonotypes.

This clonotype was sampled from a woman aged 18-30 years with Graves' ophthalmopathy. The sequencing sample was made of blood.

The DNA is TGTGCCAGCAGCCCCCGGGACTCCCCCACAGATACGCAGTATTTT. Its translation is CASSPRDSPTDTQYF. Recombination joined TRBV13 with TRBJ2-3; 6 matching bases give a weak D call of TRBD2. As encoded in the germline V gene (reference sequence), CDR1 is PRHDT while CDR2 is FYEKMQ. There are 15 amino acids in the CDR3, from cysteine to phenylalanine inclusive. CDR3 DNA is the only sequence kept; it has 45 bases, read in frame from the first base. The V end loses 5 bases and the J end loses 2 bases, and a stretch of 14 bases separates them. Reference TRBV13 and TRBJ2-3 proteins supply the regions before and after the CDR3; the full variable domain is: AAGVIQSPRHLIKEKRETATLKCYPIPRHDTVYWYQQGPGQDPQFLISFYEKMQSDKGSIPDRFSAQQFSDYHSELNMSSLELGDSALYFCASSPRDSPTDTQYFGPGTRLTVL.